Listed below are T cell receptor beta chains from one sample, sequenced in a study of T cell responses to AZD1222 COVID-19 vaccine. TCRdb's table, derived via immunoSEQ multiplex PCR, lists solely in-frame clones and lacks some. The profile covers around 65,000 clones, with approximately 87% appearing a single time and about 23% taken by the ten largest. The specimen was peripheral blood, collected 28 days after the second AZD1222 dose. All receptors come from an adult who received the AZD1222 COVID-19 vaccine. Both conserved end residues are part of each CDR3. A D gene is named only where the DNA matches it firmly. Rows may omit the clone size; those that give it use once, few, many or a size class.

size	D	V	J	CDR3	DNA
once	TRBD1	TRBV2	TRBJ2-1	CASSWTGGNSYNEQFF	TGTGCCAGCAGCTGGACAGGGGGGAACTCCTACAATGAGCAGTTCTTC
NA	NA	TRBV19	TRBJ2-7	CASSIGRGGSYEQYF	TGTGCCAGTAGTATAGGACGGGGTGGGTCCTACGAGCAGTACTTC
NA	NA	TRBV14	TRBJ1-6	CASNPGGNSPLHF	TGTGCCAGCAACCCGGGTGGGAATTCACCCCTCCACTTT
NA	TRBD1	TRBV6-6	TRBJ2-3	CASSWDRGTTDTQYF	TGTGCCAGCAGTTGGGACAGGGGTACGACAGATACGCAGTATTTT
once	NA	TRBV10-3	TRBJ1-5	CAISETPPLQHF	TGTGCCATCAGTGAGACCCCACCCCTCCAGCATTTT
once	NA	TRBV9	TRBJ2-4	CASSVDPAAKNIQYF	TGTGCCAGCAGCGTAGACCCTGCTGCCAAAAACATTCAGTACTTC
NA	NA	TRBV7-9	TRBJ1-1	CASSRGRDTEAFF	TGTGCCAGCAGCCGGGGTCGAGATACTGAAGCTTTCTTT
NA	NA	TRBV5-1	TRBJ1-6	CASSFLGVFAYNSPLHF	TGCGCCAGCAGCTTTCTCGGGGTCTTTGCGTATAATTCACCCCTCCACTTT
many	TRBD2	TRBV3-1/TRBV3-2	TRBJ2-7	CASSQLVAGAGAYEQYF	TGTGCCAGCAGCCAATTAGTAGCGGGAGCAGGGGCCTACGAGCAGTACTTC
once	TRBD1	TRBV4-1	TRBJ1-5	CASSRDTGANQPQHF	TGCGCCAGCAGCCGGGATACAGGGGCCAATCAGCCCCAGCATTTT
NA	NA	TRBV7-9	TRBJ2-7	CASSLALINEQYF	TGTGCCAGCAGCTTAGCGCTCATAAACGAGCAGTACTTC
once	NA	TRBV19	TRBJ1-2	CASSSSVGHGYTF	TGTGCCAGTAGTTCCTCCGTAGGGCATGGCTACACCTTC
NA	TRBD1	TRBV5-4	TRBJ2-7	CASSLPHRGSSYEQYF	TGTGCCAGCAGCTTGCCCCACAGGGGGAGCTCCTACGAGCAGTACTTC
NA	TRBD1	TRBV6-5	TRBJ1-1	CASSWIGTGRTEAFF	TGTGCCAGCAGTTGGATCGGGACAGGGCGAACCGAAGCTTTCTTT